The entry below gives a single TCR beta chain sequence along with its context. The sample is drawn from a study of early T cells in non-severe SARS-CoV-2 infection. Study information: The sequenced material was bulk RNA from unsorted whole blood, and its chains were unpaired.

Unique molecular identifiers tagged individual cDNA molecules. TCRdb fed the 5' RACE reads into MiXCR, producing one record per CDR3 protein. Of roughly 51,000 distinct CDR3 sequences in the sample, around 7.7% were seen once. The material sequenced was whole blood. The receptor was derived from an adult who was a healthcare worker with PCR-confirmed SARS-CoV-2 infection or an uninfected control (not recorded which).

The CDR3 nucleotides read TGTGCCAGCAGCTTGGCGTCGGGGATCAACAATGAGCAGTTCTTC. As protein: CASSLASGINNEQFF. The rearrangement joins TRBV5-4 to TRBJ2-1, with D possibly TRBD2 on 5 matching bases. The CDR3 covers 15 residues. V lost 0 bases to trimming and J lost 5 bases, with 12 bases between them. Per germline, CDR1 SGHNT and CDR2 YYREEE (reference sequence).